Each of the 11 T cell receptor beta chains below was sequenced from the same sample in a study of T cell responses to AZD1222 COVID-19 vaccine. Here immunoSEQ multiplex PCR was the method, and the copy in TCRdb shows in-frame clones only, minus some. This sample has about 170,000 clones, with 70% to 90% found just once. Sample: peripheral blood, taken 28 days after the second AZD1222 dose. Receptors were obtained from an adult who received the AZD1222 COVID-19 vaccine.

This chain's CDR3 is CASSSQLGNQPQHF. In DNA, the CDR3 is TGTGCCAGTAGTTCACAGTTAGGCAATCAGCCCCAGCATTTT. V and J are TRBV19 and TRBJ1-5; D is uncertain. Trimming removed 5 bases at V and 2 bases at J, with 10 bases between. The germline CDR1 and CDR2 sequences are LNHDA and SQIVND (reference sequence). The CDR3 covers 14 residues.

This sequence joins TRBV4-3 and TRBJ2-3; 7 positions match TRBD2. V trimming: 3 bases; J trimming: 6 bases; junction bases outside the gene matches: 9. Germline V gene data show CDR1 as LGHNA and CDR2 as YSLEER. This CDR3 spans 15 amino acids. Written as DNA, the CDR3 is TGCGCCAGCAGCCATCAGGACCGGGGAGGGGATACGCAGTATTTT. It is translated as CASSHQDRGGDTQYF.

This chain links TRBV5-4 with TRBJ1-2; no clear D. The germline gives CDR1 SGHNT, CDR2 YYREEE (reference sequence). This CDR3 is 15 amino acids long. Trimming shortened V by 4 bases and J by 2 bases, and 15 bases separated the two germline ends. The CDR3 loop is CASSPPLGANYGYTF. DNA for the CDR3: TGTGCCAGCAGCCCGCCTCTGGGAGCCAACTATGGCTACACCTTC.

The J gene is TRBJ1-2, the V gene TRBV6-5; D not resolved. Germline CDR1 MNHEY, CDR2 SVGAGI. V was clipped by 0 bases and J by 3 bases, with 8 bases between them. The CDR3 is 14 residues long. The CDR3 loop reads CASSYSVGDYGYTF. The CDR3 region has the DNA TGTGCCAGCAGTTACTCCGTGGGAGACTATGGCTACACCTTC.

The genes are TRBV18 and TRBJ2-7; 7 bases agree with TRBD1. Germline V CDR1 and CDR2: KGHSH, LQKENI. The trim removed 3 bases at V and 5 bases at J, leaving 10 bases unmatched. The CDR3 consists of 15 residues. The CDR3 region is CASSPRTGPFHEQYF. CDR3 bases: TGTGCCAGCTCACCGAGGACAGGTCCCTTTCACGAGCAGTACTTC.

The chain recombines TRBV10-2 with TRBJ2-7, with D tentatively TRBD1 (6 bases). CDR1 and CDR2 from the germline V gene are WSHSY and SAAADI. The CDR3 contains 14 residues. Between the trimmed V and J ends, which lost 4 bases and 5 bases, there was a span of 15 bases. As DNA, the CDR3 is TGCGCCAGCAGTGGCGGACAGCTCCTGGACGAGCAGTACTTC. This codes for CASSGGQLLDEQYF.

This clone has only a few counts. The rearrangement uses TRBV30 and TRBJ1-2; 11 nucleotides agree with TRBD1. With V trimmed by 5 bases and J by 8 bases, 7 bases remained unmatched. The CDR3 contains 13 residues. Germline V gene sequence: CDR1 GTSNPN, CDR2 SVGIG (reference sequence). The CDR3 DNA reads TGTGCCTGGGGGGACAGGGGGTATAGGGGCTACACCTTC. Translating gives CAWGDRGYRGYTF.

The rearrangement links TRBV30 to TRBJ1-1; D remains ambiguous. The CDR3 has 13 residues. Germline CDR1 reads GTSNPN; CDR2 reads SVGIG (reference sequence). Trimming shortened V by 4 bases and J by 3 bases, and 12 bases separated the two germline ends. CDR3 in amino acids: CAWIPTPHTEAFF. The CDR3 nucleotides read TGTGCCTGGATCCCCACTCCCCACACTGAAGCTTTCTTT. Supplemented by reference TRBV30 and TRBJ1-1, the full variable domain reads SQTIHQWPATLVQPVGSPLSLECTVEGTSNPNLYWYRQAAGRGLQLLFYSVGIGQISSEVPQNLSASRPQDRQFILSSKKLLLSDSGFYLCAWIPTPHTEAFFGQGTRLTVV.

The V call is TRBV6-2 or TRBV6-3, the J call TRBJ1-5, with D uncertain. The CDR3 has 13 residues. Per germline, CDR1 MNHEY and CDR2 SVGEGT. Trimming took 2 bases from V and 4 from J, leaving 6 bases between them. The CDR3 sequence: CASSYRINQPQHF. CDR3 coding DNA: TGTGCCAGCAGTTACCGCATAAATCAGCCCCAGCATTTT.

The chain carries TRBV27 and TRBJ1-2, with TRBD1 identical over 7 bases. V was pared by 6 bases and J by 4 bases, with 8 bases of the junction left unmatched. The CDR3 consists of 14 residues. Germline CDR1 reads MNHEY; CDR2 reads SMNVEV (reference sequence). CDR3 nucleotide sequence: TGTGCCAGCAGCCCGGGACAGCCCTCCTATGGCTACACCTTC. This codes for CASSPGQPSYGYTF.

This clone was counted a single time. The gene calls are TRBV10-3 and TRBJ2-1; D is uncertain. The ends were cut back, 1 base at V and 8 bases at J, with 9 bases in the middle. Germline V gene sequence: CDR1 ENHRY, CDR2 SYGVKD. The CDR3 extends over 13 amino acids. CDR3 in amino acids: CAISEFRPDEQFF. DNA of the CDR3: TGTGCCATCAGTGAGTTCCGTCCGGATGAGCAGTTCTTC.